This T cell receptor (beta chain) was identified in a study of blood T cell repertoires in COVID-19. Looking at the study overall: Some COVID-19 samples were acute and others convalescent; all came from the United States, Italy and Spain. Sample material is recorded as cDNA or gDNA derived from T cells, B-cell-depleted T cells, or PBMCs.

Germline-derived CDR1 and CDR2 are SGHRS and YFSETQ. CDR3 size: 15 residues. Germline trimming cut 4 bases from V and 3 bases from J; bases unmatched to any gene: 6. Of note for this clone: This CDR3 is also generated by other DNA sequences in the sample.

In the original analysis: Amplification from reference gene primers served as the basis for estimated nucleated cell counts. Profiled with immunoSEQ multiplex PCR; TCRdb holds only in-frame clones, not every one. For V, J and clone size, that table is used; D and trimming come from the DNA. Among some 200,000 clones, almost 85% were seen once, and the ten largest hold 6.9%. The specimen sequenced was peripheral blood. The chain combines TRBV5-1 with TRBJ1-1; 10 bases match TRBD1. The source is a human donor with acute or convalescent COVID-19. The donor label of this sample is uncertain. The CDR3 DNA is TGCGCCAGCAGCCCCCGACAGGGGGCGGACACTGAAGCTTTCTTT. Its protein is CASSPRQGADTEAFF.